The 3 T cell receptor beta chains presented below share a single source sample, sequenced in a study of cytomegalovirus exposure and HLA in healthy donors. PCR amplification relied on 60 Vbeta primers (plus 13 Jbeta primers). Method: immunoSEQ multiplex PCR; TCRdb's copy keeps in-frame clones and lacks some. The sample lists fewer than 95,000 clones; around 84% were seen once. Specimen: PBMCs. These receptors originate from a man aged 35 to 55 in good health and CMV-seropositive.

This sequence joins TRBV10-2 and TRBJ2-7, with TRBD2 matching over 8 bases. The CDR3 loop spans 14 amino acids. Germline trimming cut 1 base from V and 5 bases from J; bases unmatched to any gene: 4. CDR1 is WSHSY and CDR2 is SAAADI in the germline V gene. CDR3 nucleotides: TGCGCCAGCAGTGAGTTGGGTAGCGGGGACGAGCAGTACTTC. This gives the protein CASSELGSGDEQYF.

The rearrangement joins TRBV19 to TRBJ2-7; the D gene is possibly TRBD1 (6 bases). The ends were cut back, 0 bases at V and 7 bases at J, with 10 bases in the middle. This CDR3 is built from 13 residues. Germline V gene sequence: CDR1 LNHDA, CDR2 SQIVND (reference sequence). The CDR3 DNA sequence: TGTGCCAGTAGTATAGAAGGCCAGGGGGAGCAGTACTTC. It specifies CASSIEGQGEQYF.

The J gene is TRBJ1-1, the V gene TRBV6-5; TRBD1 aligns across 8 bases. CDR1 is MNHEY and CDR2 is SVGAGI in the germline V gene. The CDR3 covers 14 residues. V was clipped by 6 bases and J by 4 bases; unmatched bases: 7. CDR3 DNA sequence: TGTGCCAGCAGACTCGGACAGGGACGCACTGAAGCTTTCTTT. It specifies CASRLGQGRTEAFF.